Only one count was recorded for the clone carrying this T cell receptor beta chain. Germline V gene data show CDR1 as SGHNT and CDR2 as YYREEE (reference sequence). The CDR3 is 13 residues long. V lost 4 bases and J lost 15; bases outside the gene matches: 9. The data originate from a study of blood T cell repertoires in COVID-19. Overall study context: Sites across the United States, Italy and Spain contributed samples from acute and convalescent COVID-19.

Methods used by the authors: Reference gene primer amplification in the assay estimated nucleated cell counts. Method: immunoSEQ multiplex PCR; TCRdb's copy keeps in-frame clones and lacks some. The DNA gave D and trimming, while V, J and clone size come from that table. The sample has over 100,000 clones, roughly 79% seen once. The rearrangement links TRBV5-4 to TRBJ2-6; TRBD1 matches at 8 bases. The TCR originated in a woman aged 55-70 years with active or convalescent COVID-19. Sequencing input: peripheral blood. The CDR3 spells CASSHFDRGGLTF. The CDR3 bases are TGTGCCAGCAGCCACTTCGACAGGGGCGGCCTGACTTTC.